This T cell receptor beta chain was documented in a study of cytomegalovirus exposure and HLA in healthy donors. Findings and limits, study-wide: According to a subsequent analysis, TCR clusters identified in the first cohort showed a tendency to co-occur across the roughly 110 validation repertoires. Whilst most TCR sequences proved rare, a subset of public TCRs occurred across many donors. The authors enumerated over 150 TCR beta chains as linked to cytomegalovirus. There were a few CMV-associated chains whose specificity for CMV antigens was confirmed in vitro.

Points on this clone: What it recognizes is unknown.

V shed 2 bases, J shed 4 bases, and the junction held 5 bases outside the gene matches. The CDR3 is made up of 16 amino acids. Germline CDR1 SGHVS, CDR2 FNYEAQ. The method was immunoSEQ multiplex PCR; TCRdb's version includes in-frame clones alone and lacks a portion of them. The sample includes a few hundred thousand clones, 86% of them seen just once. The clonotype originates from a woman aged 18-35 years in good health and CMV-seronegative. The chain recombines TRBV7-6 with TRBJ2-1; 10 nucleotides line up with TRBD2. Sequences were obtained from PBMCs. CDR3 amino acids: CASSLMGAGGYNEQFF. CDR3 in DNA: TGTGCCAGCAGCTTAATGGGAGCGGGAGGGTACAATGAGCAGTTCTTC.